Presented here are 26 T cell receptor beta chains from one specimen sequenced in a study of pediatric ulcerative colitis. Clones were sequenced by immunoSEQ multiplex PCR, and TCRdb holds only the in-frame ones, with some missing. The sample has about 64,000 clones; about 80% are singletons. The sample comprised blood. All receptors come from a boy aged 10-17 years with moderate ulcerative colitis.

The DNA of the CDR3 is TGTGCCACCAGCAGAGATCTCCGGGACAGTGGTACCGGGGAGCTGTTTTTT. This sequence encodes CATSRDLRDSGTGELFF. The V and J genes are TRBV15 and TRBJ2-2; 7 bases are a match to TRBD1. The CDR3 loop spans 17 amino acids. CDR1 is LNHNV, CDR2 YYDKDF, per germline (reference sequence). V dropped 0 bases and J dropped 5; count of bases not matched to a gene: 9. Variable domain in full (rest from reference TRBV15 and TRBJ2-2): DAMVIQNPRYQVTQFGKPVTLSCSQTLNHNVMYWYQQKSSQAPKLLFHYYDKDFNNEADTPDNFQSRRPNTSFCFLDIRSPGLGDTAMYLCATSRDLRDSGTGELFFGEGSRLTVL.

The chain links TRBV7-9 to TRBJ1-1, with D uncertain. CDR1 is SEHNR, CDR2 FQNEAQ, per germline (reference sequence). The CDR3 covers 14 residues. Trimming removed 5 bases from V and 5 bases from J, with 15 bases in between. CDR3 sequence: CASSARPTGTEAFF. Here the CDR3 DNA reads TGTGCCAGCAGCGCTCGGCCAACGGGGACTGAAGCTTTCTTT.

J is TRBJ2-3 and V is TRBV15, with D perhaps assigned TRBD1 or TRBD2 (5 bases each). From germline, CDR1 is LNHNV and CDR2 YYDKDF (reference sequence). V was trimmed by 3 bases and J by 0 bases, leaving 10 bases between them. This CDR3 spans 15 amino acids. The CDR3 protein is CATSRGRSSTDTQYF. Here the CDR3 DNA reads TGTGCCACCAGCAGGGGACGGTCTAGCACAGATACGCAGTATTTT.

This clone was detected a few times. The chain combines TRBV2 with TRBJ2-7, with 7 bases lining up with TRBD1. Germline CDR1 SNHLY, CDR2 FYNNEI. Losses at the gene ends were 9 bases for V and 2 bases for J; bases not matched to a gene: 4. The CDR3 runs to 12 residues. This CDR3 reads CASRDSPYEQYF. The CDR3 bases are TGTGCCAGTCGGGACAGCCCCTACGAGCAGTACTTC.

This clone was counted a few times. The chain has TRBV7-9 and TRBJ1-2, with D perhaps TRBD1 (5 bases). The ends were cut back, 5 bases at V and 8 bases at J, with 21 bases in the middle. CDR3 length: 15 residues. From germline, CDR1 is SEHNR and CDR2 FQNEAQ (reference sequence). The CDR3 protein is CASSTAGTLAEGYTF. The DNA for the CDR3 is TGTGCCAGCAGCACCGCCGGGACCTTGGCGGAGGGCTACACCTTC.

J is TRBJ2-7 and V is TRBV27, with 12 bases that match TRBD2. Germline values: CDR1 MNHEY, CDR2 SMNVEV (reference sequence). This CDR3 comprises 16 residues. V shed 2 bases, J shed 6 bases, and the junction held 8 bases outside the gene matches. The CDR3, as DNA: TGTGCCAGCAGTTTACCTGAGACTAGCGGGGGATGCGAGCAGTACTTC. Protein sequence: CASSLPETSGGCEQYF.

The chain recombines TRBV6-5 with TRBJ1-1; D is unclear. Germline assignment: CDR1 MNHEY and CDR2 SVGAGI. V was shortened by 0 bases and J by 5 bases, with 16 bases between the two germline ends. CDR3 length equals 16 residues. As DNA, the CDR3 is TGTGCCAGCAGTTACTCGGGTTGGCGGCTAACGACTGAAGCTTTCTTT. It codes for CASSYSGWRLTTEAFF.

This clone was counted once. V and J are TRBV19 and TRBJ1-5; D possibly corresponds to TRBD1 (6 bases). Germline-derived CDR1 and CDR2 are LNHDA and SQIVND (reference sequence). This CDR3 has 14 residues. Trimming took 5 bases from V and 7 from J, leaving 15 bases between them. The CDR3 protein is CASSLQGTGQPQHF. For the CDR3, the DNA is TGTGCCAGTAGTCTACAGGGTACGGGACAGCCCCAGCATTTT.

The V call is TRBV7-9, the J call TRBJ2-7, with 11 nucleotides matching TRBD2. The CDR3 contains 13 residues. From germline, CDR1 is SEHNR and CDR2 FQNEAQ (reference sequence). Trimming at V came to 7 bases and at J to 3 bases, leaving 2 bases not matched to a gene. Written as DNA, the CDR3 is TGTGCCAGCACCGGGACTAGCGGCTACGAGCAGTACTTC. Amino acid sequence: CASTGTSGYEQYF.

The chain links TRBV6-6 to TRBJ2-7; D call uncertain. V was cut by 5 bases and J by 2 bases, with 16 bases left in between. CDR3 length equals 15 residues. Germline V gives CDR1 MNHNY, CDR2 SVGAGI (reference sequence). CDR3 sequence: CASSPRNLPPYEQYF. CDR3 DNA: TGTGCCAGCAGTCCCCGAAATCTACCCCCCTACGAGCAGTACTTC.

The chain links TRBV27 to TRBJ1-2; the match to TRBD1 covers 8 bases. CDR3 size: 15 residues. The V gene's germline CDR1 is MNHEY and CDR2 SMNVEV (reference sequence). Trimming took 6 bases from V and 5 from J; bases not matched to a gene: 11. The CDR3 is CASSHGQGRGYGYTF. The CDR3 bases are TGTGCCAGCAGCCACGGACAGGGTAGAGGATATGGCTACACCTTC.

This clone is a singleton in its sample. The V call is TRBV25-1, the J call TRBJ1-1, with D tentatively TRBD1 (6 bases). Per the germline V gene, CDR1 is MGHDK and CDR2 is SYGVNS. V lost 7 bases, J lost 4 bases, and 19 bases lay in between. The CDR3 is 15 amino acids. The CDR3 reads CASTPRWGGVTEAFF. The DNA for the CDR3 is TGTGCCAGCACCCCCCGTTGGGGGGGCGTCACTGAAGCTTTCTTT.

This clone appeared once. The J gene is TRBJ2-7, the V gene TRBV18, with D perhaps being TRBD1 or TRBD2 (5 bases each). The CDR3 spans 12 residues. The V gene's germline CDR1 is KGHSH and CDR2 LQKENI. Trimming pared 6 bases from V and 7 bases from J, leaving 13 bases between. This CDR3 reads CASSRDPLEQYF. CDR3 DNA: TGTGCCAGCTCCCGGGACCCCTTGGAGCAGTACTTC.

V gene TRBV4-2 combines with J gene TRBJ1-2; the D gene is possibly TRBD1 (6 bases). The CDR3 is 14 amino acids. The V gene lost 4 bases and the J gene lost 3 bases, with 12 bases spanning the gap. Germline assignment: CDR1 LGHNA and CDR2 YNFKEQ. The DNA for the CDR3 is TGTGCCAGCAGCCGAGGGGGGGCGGACTATGGCTACACCTTC. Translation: CASSRGGADYGYTF.

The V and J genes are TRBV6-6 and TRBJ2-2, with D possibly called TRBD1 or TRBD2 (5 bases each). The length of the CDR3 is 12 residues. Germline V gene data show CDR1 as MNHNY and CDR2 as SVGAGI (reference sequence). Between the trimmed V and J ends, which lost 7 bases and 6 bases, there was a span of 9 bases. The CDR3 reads CASTRGPGELFF. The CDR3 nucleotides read TGTGCCAGCACGAGGGGCCCCGGGGAGCTGTTTTTT.

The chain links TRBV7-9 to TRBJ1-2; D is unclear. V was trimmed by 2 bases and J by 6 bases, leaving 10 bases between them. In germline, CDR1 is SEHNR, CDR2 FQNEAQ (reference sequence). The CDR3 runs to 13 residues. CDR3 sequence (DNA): TGTGCCAGCAGCTTAACGGGTAGGAATGGCTACACCTTC. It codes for CASSLTGRNGYTF. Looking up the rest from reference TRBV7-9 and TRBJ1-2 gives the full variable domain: DTGVSQNPRHKITKRGQNVTFRCDPISEHNRLYWYRQTLGQGPEFLTYFQNEAQLEKSRLLSDRFSAERPKGSFSTLEIQRTEQGDSAMYLCASSLTGRNGYTFGSGTRLTVV.

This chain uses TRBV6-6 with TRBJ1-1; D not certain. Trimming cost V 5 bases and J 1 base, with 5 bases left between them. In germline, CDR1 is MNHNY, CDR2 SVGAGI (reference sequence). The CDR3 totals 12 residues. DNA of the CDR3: TGTGCCAGCAGTCGTGAGAACACTGAAGCTTTCTTT. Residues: CASSRENTEAFF.

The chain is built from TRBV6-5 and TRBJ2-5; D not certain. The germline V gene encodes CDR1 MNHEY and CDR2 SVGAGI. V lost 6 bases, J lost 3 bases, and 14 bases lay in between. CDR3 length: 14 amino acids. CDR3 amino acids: CASSVYDGKETQYF. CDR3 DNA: TGTGCCAGCAGCGTGTACGACGGAAAAGAGACCCAGTACTTC.

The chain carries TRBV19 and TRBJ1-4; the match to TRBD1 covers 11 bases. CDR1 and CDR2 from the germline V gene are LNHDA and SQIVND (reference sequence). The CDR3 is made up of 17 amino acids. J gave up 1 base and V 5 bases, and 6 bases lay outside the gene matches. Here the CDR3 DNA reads TGTGCCAGTAGTGTGGACAGGGGGCGCGAAACTAATGAAAAACTGTTTTTT. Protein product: CASSVDRGRETNEKLFF.

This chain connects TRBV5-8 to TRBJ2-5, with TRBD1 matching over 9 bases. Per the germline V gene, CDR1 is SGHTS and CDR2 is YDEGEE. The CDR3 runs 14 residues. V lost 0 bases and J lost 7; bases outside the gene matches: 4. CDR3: CASSLATGGTTQYF. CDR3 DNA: TGTGCCAGCAGCTTGGCGACAGGGGGGACGACCCAGTACTTC.

The DNA of the CDR3 is TGTGCCAGCAGCTCTCCCGGGACGGAAAGCACAGATACGCAGTATTTT. Protein sequence: CASSSPGTESTDTQYF. V is TRBV9 and J is TRBJ2-3, with D perhaps given as TRBD1 or TRBD2 (5 bases each). Trimming stripped 4 bases from V and 0 bases from J, with 15 bases between. Germline V gives CDR1 SGDLS, CDR2 YYNGEE. This CDR3 comprises 16 residues.

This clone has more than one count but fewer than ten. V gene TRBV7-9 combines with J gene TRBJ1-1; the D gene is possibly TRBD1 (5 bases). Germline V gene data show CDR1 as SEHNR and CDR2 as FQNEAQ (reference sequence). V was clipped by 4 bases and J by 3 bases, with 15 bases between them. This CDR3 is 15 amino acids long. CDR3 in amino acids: CASSSGDKGDTEAFF. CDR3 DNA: TGTGCCAGCAGCTCCGGAGACAAAGGGGACACTGAAGCTTTCTTT.

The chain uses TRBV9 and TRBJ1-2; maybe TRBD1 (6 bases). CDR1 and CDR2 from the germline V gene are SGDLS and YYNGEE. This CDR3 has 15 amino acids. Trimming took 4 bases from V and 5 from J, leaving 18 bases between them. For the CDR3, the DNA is TGTGCCAGCAGCATGGGGACAAGCGTATTGTATGGCTACACCTTC. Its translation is CASSMGTSVLYGYTF.

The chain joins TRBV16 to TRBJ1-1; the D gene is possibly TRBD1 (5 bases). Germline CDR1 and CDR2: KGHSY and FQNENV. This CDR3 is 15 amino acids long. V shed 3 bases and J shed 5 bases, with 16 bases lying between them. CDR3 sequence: CASSHPRGGTTEAFF. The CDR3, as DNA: TGTGCCAGCAGCCACCCCCGGGGAGGGACGACTGAAGCTTTCTTT.

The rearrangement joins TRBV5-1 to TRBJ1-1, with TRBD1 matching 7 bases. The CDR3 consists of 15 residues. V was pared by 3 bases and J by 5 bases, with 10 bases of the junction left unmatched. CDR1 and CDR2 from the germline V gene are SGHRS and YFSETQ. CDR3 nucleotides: TGCGCCAGCAGCTGGGGGATTAAACAGGGGACTGAAGCTTTCTTT. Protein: CASSWGIKQGTEAFF.

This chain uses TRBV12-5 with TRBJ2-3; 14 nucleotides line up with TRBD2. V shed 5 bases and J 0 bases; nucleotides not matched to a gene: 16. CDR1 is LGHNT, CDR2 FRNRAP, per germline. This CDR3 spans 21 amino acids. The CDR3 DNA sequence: TGTGCTAGTGGTCCCTACCCGCAGGGACTAGCGGGGGCTAAAAGCACAGATACGCAGTATTTT. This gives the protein CASGPYPQGLAGAKSTDTQYF.